Given below is one TCR beta chain in context. The CDR3 loop spans 14 amino acids. Germline trimming cut 4 bases from V and 4 bases from J; bases unmatched to any gene: 2. Germline CDR1 and CDR2: MGHRA and YSYEKL. The data stem from a study of blood T cell repertoires in COVID-19. The overall study: There were acute and convalescent COVID-19 samples, and they came from the United States, Italy and Spain. T cells, B-cell-depleted T cells, or PBMCs provided the cDNA or gDNA that served as material.

Authors' analysis steps: Nucleated cell counts were estimated from reference gene primer amplification. TCRdb keeps only in-frame clones here, not all; method: immunoSEQ multiplex PCR. V and J calls and clone size follow that table, whereas D and trimming were derived from the DNA. The data contain around 200,000 clones, 70% to 90% of them singletons. Sequencing was done on a sample of peripheral blood. This chain links TRBV4-1 with TRBJ1-1; 11 positions agree with TRBD1. This sequence originates from a man in his sixties or seventies with active or convalescent COVID-19. The DNA for the CDR3 is TGCGCCAGCAGCCGAGGGACAGGGGGCACTGAAGCTTTCTTT. Encoded protein: CASSRGTGGTEAFF.